The 20 T cell receptor beta chains reported below all come from one sample, sequenced in a study of T-cell reconstitution after alpha-beta-depleted transplantation in children. Unique molecular identifiers were incorporated into the prepared TCRbeta library. TCRdb re-called the PCR reads with MiXCR, one entry per CDR3 protein. This sample has about 1,000,000 distinct CDR3 sequences, with 25% to 35% found just once. The source was PBMCs, mostly from graft donor cells, collected 360 days after TCRalphabeta/CD19-depleted stem cell transplant. The source is a boy in the first two years of life who had a stem cell transplant for SCID, so the T cells may come from the graft donor.

V gene TRBV20-1 combines with J gene TRBJ2-3; no clear D. V lost 0 bases, J lost 4 bases, and 11 bases lay in between. CDR1 DFQATT and CDR2 SNEGSKA come from the germline V gene (reference sequence). CDR3 size: 14 residues. In DNA form, the CDR3 reads TGCAGTGCTAGAGATCGGAAGAACCCAGATACGCAGTATTTT. Translated, it gives CSARDRKNPDTQYF.

This clonotype was seen more than once but under ten times. The rearrangement uses TRBV5-1 and TRBJ2-3; D might be TRBD2 (5 bases). Trimming stripped 4 bases from V and 4 bases from J, with 19 bases between. The CDR3 loop spans 16 amino acids. Germline lookup yields CDR1 SGHRS and CDR2 YFSETQ. For the CDR3, the DNA is TGCGCCAGCAGCAAGTCGGCGGGCTCCCTCCCAGATACGCAGTATTTT. Translated: CASSKSAGSLPDTQYF.

This clonotype was picked up a small number of times. V and J are TRBV10-3 and TRBJ2-5; TRBD1 matches at 8 bases. Germline V gene data show CDR1 as ENHRY and CDR2 as SYGVKD. The V segment lost 6 bases and the J segment 1 base; nucleotides outside the gene matches: 1. This CDR3 contains 13 residues. The CDR3 sequence is CAIRGQVQETQYF. DNA for the CDR3: TGTGCCATCAGGGGACAGGTCCAAGAGACCCAGTACTTC.

The chain is built from TRBV20-1 and TRBJ2-5, with 11 bases fitting TRBD1. The CDR3 totals 14 residues. Germline values: CDR1 DFQATT, CDR2 SNEGSKA (reference sequence). With V trimmed by 6 bases and J by 4 bases, 7 bases remained unmatched. CDR3 in DNA: TGCAGTGCCGAGGACAGGGGGCGGAGAGAGACCCAGTACTTC. This translates into CSAEDRGRRETQYF.

V gene TRBV20-1 combines with J gene TRBJ2-4; D unresolved. Trimming pared 1 base from V and 8 bases from J, leaving 12 bases between. The CDR3 sequence is 13 residues long. The germline V gene encodes CDR1 DFQATT and CDR2 SNEGSKA (reference sequence). CDR3 loop: CSARAQALYIQYF. The DNA of the CDR3 is TGCAGTGCTAGAGCGCAGGCGTTGTACATTCAGTACTTC.

V gene TRBV5-5 combines with J gene TRBJ1-5, with TRBD1 matching 8 bases. Looked up from germline, CDR1 is SGHKS and CDR2 is YYEKEE (reference sequence). The CDR3 spans 14 residues. The J segment lost 3 bases and the V segment lost 3 bases, leaving 2 bases of the junction unmatched. CDR3 amino acids: CASSWTGNNQPQHF. CDR3 nucleotide sequence: TGTGCCAGCAGCTGGACAGGGAACAATCAGCCCCAGCATTTT.

This clonotype was seen more than once but under ten times. V and J are TRBV14 and TRBJ1-1; no reliable D call. Trimming pared 0 bases from V and 10 bases from J, leaving 9 bases between. Germline-derived CDR1 and CDR2 are SGHDN and FVKESK. The CDR3 runs 12 residues. In nucleotides, the CDR3 is TGTGCCAGCAGCCAAGATCCTCGGGTAGCTTTCTTT. Translating it yields CASSQDPRVAFF.

This clonotype has a handful of counts. This chain joins TRBV6-5 and TRBJ2-3, with TRBD2 matching over 12 bases. Germline CDR1 reads MNHEY; CDR2 reads SVGAGI. The length of the CDR3 is 14 residues. V trimming: 0 bases; J trimming: 9 bases; junction bases outside the gene matches: 1. CDR3 nucleotides: TGTGCCAGCAGTTACTCGACTAGCGGGGGCACGCAGTATTTT. It yields the protein CASSYSTSGGTQYF.

V and J are TRBV14 and TRBJ2-4; no clear D. Germline CDR1 SGHDN, CDR2 FVKESK. The V gene lost 1 base and the J gene lost 4 bases, with 5 bases spanning the gap. The CDR3 is made up of 13 amino acids. The CDR3 DNA reads as TGTGCCAGCAGCCAAGGACAAAAAAACATTCAGTACTTC. This translates into CASSQGQKNIQYF. The full variable domain, with the rest looked up from reference TRBV14 and TRBJ2-4, is EAGVTQFPSHSVIEKGQTVTLRCDPISGHDNLYWYRRVMGKEIKFLLHFVKESKQDESGMPNNRFLAERTGGTYSTLKVQPAELEDSGVYFCASSQGQKNIQYFGAGTRLSVL.

The J gene is TRBJ2-7, the V gene TRBV20-1; D gene unclear. This CDR3 is built from 13 residues. Germline lookup yields CDR1 DFQATT and CDR2 SNEGSKA (reference sequence). The V end lost 0 bases, the J end lost 3 bases, and 9 bases lay between the germline ends. Here the CDR3 reads CSARDRNGYEQYF. Written as DNA, the CDR3 is TGCAGTGCTAGAGATCGGAACGGCTACGAGCAGTACTTC.

The gene calls are TRBV18 and TRBJ2-3, with 10 bases aligning to TRBD1. The J segment lost 4 bases and the V segment lost 3 bases, leaving 7 bases of the junction unmatched. Germline V gives CDR1 KGHSH, CDR2 LQKENI. The CDR3 has 16 amino acids. The CDR3 DNA is TGTGCCAGCTCACCCAGAGACAGGGGGCTGCCAGATACGCAGTATTTT. It is translated as CASSPRDRGLPDTQYF.

The V and J genes are TRBV29-1 and TRBJ2-3; 9 bases fit TRBD1. With V trimmed by 4 bases and J by 1 base, 3 bases remained unmatched. CDR3 size: 14 residues. CDR1 is SQVTM, CDR2 ANQGSEA, per germline. The CDR3: CSVVRDRGTDTQYF. The CDR3 bases are TGCAGCGTTGTAAGGGACAGGGGCACAGATACGCAGTATTTT.

There are a few counts of this clonotype. The chain is built from TRBV29-1 and TRBJ1-1; D is possibly TRBD1 (5 bases). Germline V gene sequence: CDR1 SQVTM, CDR2 ANQGSEA. V lost 4 bases to trimming and J lost 1 base, with 10 bases between them. This CDR3 region has 13 residues. The CDR3 spells CSVATRGNTEAFF. DNA for the CDR3: TGCAGCGTTGCGACAAGGGGGAACACTGAAGCTTTCTTT.

In this sample, this clonotype turned up a few times. The CDR3 is CASSYHHGSYEQYF. In DNA, the CDR3 is TGTGCCAGCAGTTACCACCACGGATCCTACGAGCAGTACTTC. V usage is TRBV6-5 and J usage is TRBJ2-7; D is undetermined. This CDR3 is 14 amino acids long. Trimming shortened V by 2 bases and J by 1 base, and 9 bases separated the two germline ends. The germline gives CDR1 MNHEY, CDR2 SVGAGI.

This rearrangement joins TRBV5-5 to TRBJ2-7, with 9 bases identical to TRBD2. Germline V CDR1 and CDR2: SGHKS, YYEKEE (reference sequence). Trimming cost V 4 bases and J 3 bases; bases outside gene matches: 8. CDR3 length: 15 amino acids. CDR3 in amino acids: CASSLGLAYYYEQYF. In DNA form, the CDR3 reads TGTGCCAGCAGCCTAGGACTAGCGTACTACTACGAGCAGTACTTC.

This clonotype turned up a few times. The chain recombines TRBV12-3 or TRBV12-4 with TRBJ1-1; D is uncertain. This CDR3 has 14 residues. V was pared by 6 bases and J by 1 base, with 12 bases between. CDR3 sequence: CASSQGHQNTEAFF. In DNA, the CDR3 is TGTGCCAGCAGCCAAGGGCATCAGAACACTGAAGCTTTCTTT.

The rearrangement joins TRBV20-1 to TRBJ2-2; tentative D call: TRBD2 (5 bases). The CDR3 covers 13 residues. CDR1 and CDR2 from the germline V gene are DFQATT and SNEGSKA (reference sequence). V was shortened by 2 bases and J by 7 bases, with 11 bases between the two germline ends. The CDR3 loop reads CSARRGANGELFF. Written as DNA, the CDR3 is TGCAGTGCTAGACGGGGAGCCAACGGGGAGCTGTTTTTT.

This chain uses TRBV29-1 with TRBJ2-1; the match to TRBD2 covers 9 bases. V was pared by 1 base and J by 5 bases, with 12 bases of the junction left unmatched. This CDR3 spans 17 amino acids. In germline, CDR1 is SQVTM, CDR2 ANQGSEA. In DNA form, the CDR3 reads TGCAGCGTTGAAGGAGAGCGGGGGGAGGTCAGGAACAATGAGCAGTTCTTC. Its protein is CSVEGERGEVRNNEQFF.

This clonotype occurred many times. The J gene is TRBJ2-1, the V gene TRBV5-1; D not certain. The germline V and J ends were trimmed by 1 base and 7 bases, with 15 bases remaining between them. The germline CDR1 and CDR2 sequences are SGHRS and YFSETQ. The CDR3 totals 15 residues. CDR3 nucleotide sequence: TGCGCCAGCAGCTTGCGGCAGCAAAGACGAAATGAGCAGTTCTTC. Amino acids: CASSLRQQRRNEQFF.

This sequence joins TRBV11-2 and TRBJ1-5; D call uncertain. This CDR3 has 18 residues. Germline values: CDR1 SGHAT, CDR2 FQNNGV. Trimming took 5 bases from V and 2 from J, leaving 22 bases between them. The DNA for the CDR3 is TGTGCCAGCAGCCGAAATGTTGGGCCTAGCCGGGGCAATCAGCCCCAGCATTTT. It translates to CASSRNVGPSRGNQPQHF.